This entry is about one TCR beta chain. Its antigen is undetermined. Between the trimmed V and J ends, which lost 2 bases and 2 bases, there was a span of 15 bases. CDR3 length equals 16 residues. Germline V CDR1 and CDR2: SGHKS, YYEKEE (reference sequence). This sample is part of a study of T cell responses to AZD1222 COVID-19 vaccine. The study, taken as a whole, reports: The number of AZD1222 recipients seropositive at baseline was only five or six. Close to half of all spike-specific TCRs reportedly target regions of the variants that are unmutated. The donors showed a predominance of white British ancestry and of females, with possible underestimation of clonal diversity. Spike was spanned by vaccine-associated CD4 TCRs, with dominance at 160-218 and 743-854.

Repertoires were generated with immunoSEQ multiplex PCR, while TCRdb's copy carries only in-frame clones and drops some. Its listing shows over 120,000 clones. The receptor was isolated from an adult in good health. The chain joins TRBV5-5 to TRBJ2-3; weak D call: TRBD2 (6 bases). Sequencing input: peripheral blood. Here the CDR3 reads CASSFRDSYPTDTQYF. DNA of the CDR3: TGTGCCAGCAGCTTCCGGGACTCCTACCCCACAGATACGCAGTATTTT.